This TCR beta chain was sequenced in a study of radiation and T cells in renal cell carcinoma. Study conclusions and caveats: Pretreatment tumor biopsies were lacking, so baseline clonotypes are unknown.

Generated by immunoSEQ multiplex PCR, the TCRdb table keeps only in-frame clones and is missing some. The profile covers 120,000 to 150,000 clones, with less than 90% appearing a single time and over 15% taken by the ten largest. Only a few counts were recorded for this clone. Its specificity is unknown. Germline V gene lookup returns CDR1 ENHRY and CDR2 SYGVKD. V trimming: 2 bases; J trimming: 2 bases; junction bases outside the gene matches: 5. The CDR3 consists of 16 residues. The time point here: blood 4 weeks post-SBRT, at nephrectomy. Treatment in this sample: 15 Gy SBRT to primary tumor, nephrectomy 4 weeks later. Nephrectomy followed 15 Gy stereotactic body radiation by 4 weeks.

The sequence was obtained from a woman aged 45-65 years with renal cell carcinoma. The starting material was blood, obtained from a patient whose treatment included radiotherapy and nephrectomy. The chain links TRBV10-3 to TRBJ2-1; 8 nucleotides match TRBD2. CDR3 protein: CAISESTSGTYNEQFF. CDR3 sequence (DNA): TGTGCCATCAGTGAGAGTACTAGCGGAACCTACAATGAGCAGTTCTTC.